The 3 T cell receptor beta chains presented below share a single source sample, sequenced in a study of spatial heterogeneity in lung cancer. Each CDR3 protein gets one entry after TCRdb re-called the 5' RACE reads with MiXCR. This sample has around 20,000 distinct CDR3 sequences, with 7% found just once. Antigens for these TCRs are unknown. Time point of the sample: sample taken at primary tumor resection. Study results and caveats: Intratumoral expanded alpha and beta TCR counts were found to track tumor mutation counts.

The starting material was lung tumor tissue, obtained at surgery. The receptors were gathered from a female donor with early-stage non-small cell lung cancer.

As regards this clonotype: One end of the junction fails to match germline, which may point to a read error. The rearrangement uses TRBV2 and TRBJ2-7, with 7 bases that match TRBD1. In germline, CDR1 is SNHLY, CDR2 FYNNEI. The CDR3 is 14 amino acids. The CDR3 sequence is CASRKGARSYERYF. The CDR3, as DNA: TGTGCCAGCAGGAAGGGGGCTAGATCCTACGAGCGGTACTTC. The variable domain in full, with the rest retrieved from reference TRBV2 and TRBJ2-7, is EPEVTQTPSHQVTQMGQEVILRCVPISNHLYFYWYRQILGQKVEFLVSFYNNEISEKSEIFDDQFSVERPDGSNFTLKIRSTKLEDSAMYFCASRKGARSYERYFGPGTRLTVT.

Many counts were recorded for this clonotype. The V gene is TRBV6-2 or TRBV6-3, the J gene TRBJ2-7, with TRBD1 matching 9 bases. Germline values: CDR1 MNHEY, CDR2 SVGEGT. This CDR3 has 13 residues. V lost 5 bases and J lost 6; bases outside the gene matches: 5. The CDR3 bases are TGTGCCAGCAGTGCGGGGACAGGGCTCGAGCAGTACTTC. It encodes CASSAGTGLEQYF.

This clonotype was found many times. In DNA form, the CDR3 reads TGTGCCAGCAGTTACCCTCGGGGGGGTTCGGATGGCTACACCTTC. This sequence encodes CASSYPRGGSDGYTF. The chain couples TRBV12-3 or TRBV12-4 to TRBJ1-2, with a weak D call TRBD1 (5 bases). V lost 4 bases and J lost 6, with 18 bases in between. The CDR3 contains 15 residues.